The 17 T cell receptor beta chains below all came from one sample that was sequenced in a study of T cell repertoires in cytomegalovirus infection. No antigens are known for them. TCRdb re-derived calls from the reads in MiXCR, one entry per CDR3 protein. This repertoire shows 600,000 to 700,000 distinct CDR3 sequences, around a third found once; its top ten account for about 18%. Sequencing was performed on cultured PBMCs, taken from culture after CMV antigen stimulation. These receptors came from a human donor in good health (CMV status not recorded). Some clones in this sample may be carry-over from other donors' samples.

This clonotype was counted once. The CDR3 is CASTADRDNTIYF. CDR3 nucleotide sequence: TGTGCCAGCACCGCCGACAGGGACAACACCATATATTTT. J is TRBJ1-3 and V is TRBV2; TRBD1 aligns across 7 bases. The CDR3 is made up of 13 amino acids. Germline CDR1 SNHLY, CDR2 FYNNEI. V trimming: 7 bases; J trimming: 7 bases; junction bases outside the gene matches: 7.

In this sample, this clonotype turned up a few times. The chain carries TRBV12-3 or TRBV12-4 and TRBJ1-5; D remains unclear. CDR3 size: 15 residues. V dropped 3 bases and J dropped 0 bases, with 9 bases sitting between them. CDR3 coding DNA: TGTGCCAGCAGTTTCGGCGATAATAGCAATCAGCCCCAGCATTTT. This translates into CASSFGDNSNQPQHF.

A few counts support this clonotype. V gene TRBV18 combines with J gene TRBJ1-5; D call uncertain. CDR1 is KGHSH, CDR2 LQKENI, per germline. The ends were cut back, 1 base at V and 3 bases at J, with 13 bases in the middle. The CDR3 is 16 amino acids. Here the CDR3 reads CASSPRFGVLNQPQHF. CDR3 DNA sequence: TGTGCCAGCTCACCACGCTTCGGGGTCCTCAATCAGCCCCAGCATTTT.

This clonotype turned up a few times. V and J are TRBV6-5 and TRBJ2-4; D tentatively fits TRBD1 or TRBD2 (5 bases each). The CDR3 length is 16 residues. Trimming shortened V by 0 bases and J by 4 bases, and 13 bases separated the two germline ends. The germline gives CDR1 MNHEY, CDR2 SVGAGI. The CDR3 sequence: CASSYSRQGGKNIQYF. As DNA, the CDR3 is TGTGCCAGCAGTTACTCCAGGCAGGGCGGGAAAAACATTCAGTACTTC.

V and J are TRBV6-1 and TRBJ2-1; D is perhaps TRBD1 or TRBD2 (5 bases each). The CDR3 spans 16 residues. Trimming pared 2 bases from V and 3 bases from J, leaving 14 bases between. Germline loops: CDR1 MNHNS, CDR2 SASEGT. Written as DNA, the CDR3 is TGTGCCAGCAGTGAACTACCGACGGGACGCTACAATGAGCAGTTCTTC. Protein sequence: CASSELPTGRYNEQFF.

The genes are TRBV7-9 and TRBJ2-7; 7 bases fit TRBD1. Germline loops: CDR1 SEHNR, CDR2 FQNEAQ (reference sequence). This CDR3 is 14 amino acids long. The V and J ends lost 3 bases and 2 bases, in that order; junction bases with no gene match: 4. CDR3 residues: CASSFNRGAYEQYF. The CDR3 DNA reads as TGTGCCAGCAGCTTTAACAGGGGCGCCTACGAGCAGTACTTC.

The chain is built from TRBV6-2 or TRBV6-3 and TRBJ2-7; 9 nucleotides match TRBD2. The CDR3 runs to 16 residues. Germline assignment: CDR1 MNHEY and CDR2 SVGEGT. Trimming cost V 8 bases and J 2 bases; bases outside gene matches: 13. Written as DNA, the CDR3 is TGTGCCAGCCTCACATTTAAAGCGGGAGGACCCTACGAGCAGTACTTC. Amino acid sequence: CASLTFKAGGPYEQYF.

This chain joins TRBV6-5 and TRBJ2-5, with a possible D match to TRBD2 (6 bases). Per germline, CDR1 MNHEY and CDR2 SVGAGI. V was shortened by 0 bases and J by 2 bases, with 10 bases between the two germline ends. The CDR3 spans 15 residues. The CDR3 nucleotides read TGTGCCAGCAGTTACTCCGGGGGACGTCAAGAGACCCAGTACTTC. This gives the protein CASSYSGGRQETQYF.

The chain joins TRBV12-3 or TRBV12-4 to TRBJ1-6; no firm D call. This CDR3 spans 14 amino acids. Trimming left V 6 bases short and J 14 bases short, with 20 bases between. CDR3 sequence: CASSPSESARTLHF. In DNA form, the CDR3 reads TGTGCCAGCAGCCCCTCGGAATCCGCTCGCACCCTCCACTTT.

The rearrangement links TRBV19 to TRBJ2-3; 7 nucleotides line up with TRBD2. CDR1 is LNHDA and CDR2 is SQIVND in the germline V gene (reference sequence). The CDR3 has 17 amino acids. The V segment lost 4 bases and the J segment 1 base; nucleotides outside the gene matches: 11. The CDR3 loop reads CASSTQIWGGRTDTQYF. The CDR3 DNA reads TGTGCCAGTAGTACCCAGATCTGGGGGGGACGCACAGATACGCAGTATTTT.

This clonotype was observed a few times. The gene calls are TRBV7-2 and TRBJ2-2; TRBD1 agrees at 9 bases. V lost 4 bases to trimming and J lost 7 bases; unmatched junction nucleotides: 7. The CDR3 has 15 amino acids. CDR1 and CDR2 from the germline V gene are SGHTA and FQGNSA. The CDR3 DNA reads TGTGCCAGCAGCTCCGGGACAGGGTTTGACGGGGAGCTGTTTTTT. The encoded protein is CASSSGTGFDGELFF.

The gene calls are TRBV10-3 and TRBJ2-1, with 13 bases fitting TRBD2. The germline V gene has CDR1 ENHRY and CDR2 SYGVKD. V lost 2 bases and J lost 2; bases outside the gene matches: 3. The CDR3 runs 17 residues. The CDR3 reads CAISEPLAGGPYNEQFF. The CDR3 DNA reads TGTGCCATCAGTGAGCCACTAGCGGGGGGGCCCTACAATGAGCAGTTCTTC.

The chain couples TRBV29-1 to TRBJ2-2; D is perhaps TRBD1 (5 bases). Germline values: CDR1 SQVTM, CDR2 ANQGSEA. The V gene lost 5 bases and the J gene lost 2 bases, with 9 bases spanning the gap. This CDR3 has 13 amino acids. CDR3 sequence: CSVYRINTGELFF. In DNA form, the CDR3 reads TGCAGCGTTTACAGGATTAACACCGGGGAGCTGTTTTTT.

This clonotype has at least ten counts. The chain couples TRBV7-2 to TRBJ2-1; 9 nucleotides agree with TRBD1. The trim removed 5 bases at V and 8 bases at J, leaving 7 bases unmatched. The germline CDR1 and CDR2 sequences are SGHTA and FQGNSA. The CDR3 is made up of 14 amino acids. The CDR3 bases are TGTGCCAGCAGCCCAGGGACAGGGATTGATGAGCAGTTCTTC. Amino acid sequence: CASSPGTGIDEQFF.

The chain employs TRBV14 and TRBJ2-2; TRBD1 might be the D (7 bases). The CDR3 extends over 17 amino acids. Trimming removed 2 bases from V and 2 bases from J, with 15 bases in between. Germline CDR1 SGHDN, CDR2 FVKESK. The CDR3 nucleotides are TGTGCCAGCAGCCAACCGGGGGACAGCCTCAACACCGGGGAGCTGTTTTTT. This encodes CASSQPGDSLNTGELFF.

The chain carries TRBV12-3 or TRBV12-4 and TRBJ2-1; D ambiguous. The V and J ends lost 5 bases and 4 bases respectively, with 15 bases between them. The CDR3 extends over 15 amino acids. The CDR3 loop is CASSRYSDIYNEQFF. CDR3 bases: TGTGCCAGCAGTCGATACTCGGATATTTACAATGAGCAGTTCTTC.

This sequence joins TRBV7-2 and TRBJ1-4; the D is unclear. CDR3 size: 14 residues. Per the germline V gene, CDR1 is SGHTA and CDR2 is FQGNSA. Trimming left V 3 bases short and J 1 base short, with 6 bases between. Written as DNA, the CDR3 is TGTGCCAGCAGCTTCGGGCGAACTAATGAAAAACTGTTTTTT. The encoded protein is CASSFGRTNEKLFF.